The entry below gives a single T cell receptor beta chain sequence along with its context. This clone's antigen is unknown. No much larger clone is present one base from it, and per-base qualities are unavailable. The sample belongs to a study of T cell responses to AZD1222 COVID-19 vaccine (dated by TCRdb to the early 2020s). At the level of the whole study: AZD1222 recipients whose second dose came at about 4 weeks and those whose second dose came at about 12 weeks were combined into one group, since spike-specific TCR depth and breadth did not differ between the two schedules. A total of about 250 trial participants underwent TCR sequencing, of whom 200 to 220 had received two doses of AZD1222 and some 25 had received two doses of the MenACWY control vaccine. Trial participants were enrolled by age into subgroups of 18-55, 56-69 and 70-plus years, and about 150, 27 and 61 TCR-sequenced participants, respectively, were included in these subgroups. Study-wide conclusions, independent of this receptor: CD4 TCRs associated with the vaccine covered the entire spike protein, and the dominant responses were in regions 160-218 and 743-854. Participants were mostly white British and included more females than males, and it was suggested by the authors that clonal diversity may have been underestimated. In the small 56-69-year group, the increase in depth fell short of significance, most likely because of low power. Because no day 14 peak-response samples were available, the repertoires could be characterized only after the peak T cell response. Reportedly, almost half of the unique spike-specific TCRs recognized epitopes lying outside the regions that are mutated in the B.1.351 and B.1.1.7 variants. Conclusions about previously exposed vaccinees are limited, since just five to seven AZD1222 recipients were seropositive for SARS-CoV-2 at baseline. Spike-specific TCR breadth and depth rose significantly after two AZD1222 doses compared with day 0 and with MenACWY recipients.

The CDR3 regions of human TCRbeta chains were analyzed by immunosequencing. On the study's bioinformatics: Repertoire TCRs were checked for matches against a reference library of SARS-CoV-2-specific TCRs that had been generated using the MIRA antigen-specificity platform. Breadth was defined as the fraction of unique TCRs that were SARS-CoV-2-associated. Depth was defined as the fraction of total T cells that were SARS-CoV-2-associated. Using the MIRA data, every spike-specific TCR was mapped to the spike region that the TCR reacted to and assigned to either a CD4 or a CD8 class. Log10-transformed breadth and depth values were compared by one-way ANOVA with Sidak's multiple comparisons tests. The source is immuneACCESS, and TCRdb retained only in-frame sequences with V and J called. Part of the clones is not carried over; for the studies checked, unresolved V genes explain less than half of this, and the remainder is unexplained. V and J calls and clone size are given by that table; D and trimming were obtained from the DNA. Within this sample are under 200,000 clones, with around 94% of them counted one time only. Roughly 1.3% of the sample comes from the top ten.

In the paper's terms, the time point label means: baseline before first vaccination. Vaccinee samples were obtained from the UK trials COV001 and COV002, which included a single-blind randomized controlled phase 2/3 trial of AZD1222 (ChAdOx1 nCoV-19) in healthy adults. For TCRbeta chain sequencing, PBMC samples from trial participants were taken at day 0 and at day 28 after the second dose. The CDR3 runs 14 amino acids, cysteine and phenylalanine included. Just the 42-base CDR3 DNA is kept, in frame starting at base 1. The CDR1 and CDR2 encoded by the germline V gene are MNHEY and SVGEGT. V trim: 6 bases; J trim: 4 bases; unmatched bases: 8.

Recombination linked TRBV6-2 or TRBV6-3 to TRBJ2-7; TRBD1 agrees with 8 junctional bases. The sequence derives from an adult in good health. The sample consisted of peripheral blood, taken on day 0 of AZD1222 vaccination. The sequence in DNA is TGTGCCAGCAGCTCAGGGGGCGTGTTGTACGAGCAGTACTTC. Translation gives CASSSGGVLYEQYF.